Following are 13 T cell receptor beta chains from one sample sequenced in a study of shared clonotypes between healthy human individuals. The naive CD8 subset, CD45RO-negative cells positively selected for CCR7, excluded terminally differentiated effector memory CD45RA+ cells. Measured with immunoSEQ multiplex PCR; TCRdb has only the in-frame clones, and not every one. The sample includes about 2.1 million clones, roughly 93% of them seen just once. The sample consisted of naive CD8+ T cells from PBMCs. Source of these receptors: a man between 18 and 35 years old in good health. Some clones in this sample may be carry-over from other donors' samples.

Comments on this clone: Other nucleotide sequences from this sample produce the same CDR3. The chain uses TRBV11-2 and TRBJ2-7; 7 positions match TRBD1. This CDR3 is 13 amino acids long. CDR1 and CDR2 (germline): SGHAT, FQNNGV. J lost 2 bases, V lost 5 bases, and 3 bases had no gene match. This chain's CDR3 is CASSHGTAYEQYF. The DNA for the CDR3 is TGTGCCAGCAGCCACGGGACAGCCTACGAGCAGTACTTC. The full variable domain, completed using reference TRBV11-2 and TRBJ2-7, is EAGVAQSPRYKIIEKRQSVAFWCNPISGHATLYWYQQILGQGPKLLIQFQNNGVVDDSQLPKDRFSAERLKGVDSTLKIQPAKLEDSAVYLCASSHGTAYEQYFGPGTRLTVT.

This clone was observed a single time. In the same sample, other DNA sequences code for this CDR3. This chain connects TRBV9 to TRBJ2-7, with TRBD2 matching over 10 bases. Germline V gene sequence: CDR1 SGDLS, CDR2 YYNGEE. The CDR3 length is 14 residues. V trimming: 0 bases; J trimming: 7 bases; junction bases outside the gene matches: 4. The CDR3 is CASSVGLAGREQYF. In DNA form, the CDR3 reads TGTGCCAGCAGCGTAGGACTAGCGGGTCGGGAGCAGTACTTC. Variable domain in full (rest from reference TRBV9 and TRBJ2-7): DSGVTQTPKHLITATGQRVTLRCSPRSGDLSVYWYQQSLDQGLQFLIQYYNGEERAKGNILERFSAQQFPDLHSELNLSSLELGDSALYFCASSVGLAGREQYFGPGTRLTVT.

This sequence joins TRBV28 and TRBJ2-1; 8 bases are shared with TRBD2. V shed 2 bases and J 4 bases; nucleotides not matched to a gene: 4. The CDR3 has 15 amino acids. Germline CDR1 MDHEN, CDR2 SYDVKM. In DNA, the CDR3 is TGTGCCAGCAGTTTAAGCGGGAGAATTTACAATGAGCAGTTCTTC. This encodes CASSLSGRIYNEQFF.

The chain is built from TRBV19 and TRBJ2-7, with TRBD2 matching over 9 bases. The V gene end was trimmed by 5 bases and the J gene end by 7 bases; junction bases not matched to a gene: 12. From germline, CDR1 is LNHDA and CDR2 SQIVND (reference sequence). This CDR3 comprises 15 residues. CDR3 residues: CASSEEAGGPYEQYF. DNA for the CDR3: TGTGCCAGTAGTGAAGAGGCGGGAGGGCCGTATGAGCAGTACTTC.

In this sample, this clone turned up once. The CDR3 spells CASSDPLDEQFF. CDR3 nucleotides: TGCGCCAGCAGTGACCCCCTTGATGAGCAGTTCTTC. The chain links TRBV10-2 to TRBJ2-1; D unclear. This CDR3 contains 12 residues. The germline V gene encodes CDR1 WSHSY and CDR2 SAAADI. Deletions cut 3 bases from V and 8 bases from J, with 8 bases between.

This rearrangement joins TRBV6-1 to TRBJ2-1; TRBD2 is a possible D gene (6 bases). V lost 0 bases and J lost 6, with 12 bases in between. Germline CDR1 MNHNS, CDR2 SASEGT. CDR3 length equals 15 residues. CDR3 sequence: CASSEAYQGGNEQFF. CDR3 DNA sequence: TGTGCCAGCAGTGAAGCGTACCAGGGAGGCAATGAGCAGTTCTTC.

This clone was counted between two and nine times. The V call is TRBV19, the J call TRBJ1-1; TRBD1 might be the D (6 bases). The CDR3 covers 16 residues. Trimming took off 3 bases at V and 5 bases at J, with 19 bases between the two ends. Germline lookup yields CDR1 LNHDA and CDR2 SQIVND (reference sequence). CDR3 residues: CASSISFSQGQTEAFF. DNA for the CDR3: TGTGCCAGTAGTATCTCGTTTTCGCAAGGACAGACTGAAGCTTTCTTT.

V gene TRBV27 combines with J gene TRBJ2-1; the D gene could be TRBD1 or TRBD2 (6 bases each). With 1 base removed from V and 6 bases from J, the gap between germline ends came to 13 bases. CDR1 and CDR2 (germline): MNHEY, SMNVEV (reference sequence). The CDR3 has 15 amino acids. For the CDR3, the DNA is TGTGCCAGCAGTTTATGGGGGGCGCGGGTCAATGAGCAGTTCTTC. Its protein product is CASSLWGARVNEQFF.

The rearrangement uses TRBV7-8 and TRBJ2-1, with D possibly being TRBD2 (5 bases). Germline-derived CDR1 and CDR2 are SGHVS and FQNEAQ. This CDR3 is built from 15 residues. Trimming stripped 3 bases from V and 4 bases from J, with 13 bases between. The CDR3 reads CASSLAGRDYNEQFF. The DNA for the CDR3 is TGTGCCAGCAGCTTGGCGGGCAGAGATTACAATGAGCAGTTCTTC.

The J gene is TRBJ2-7, the V gene TRBV7-9, with a tentative D call TRBD1 (6 bases). The germline V gene has CDR1 SEHNR and CDR2 FQNEAQ (reference sequence). Trimming took 4 bases from V and 4 from J, leaving 11 bases between them. This CDR3 has 13 residues. The CDR3 DNA reads TGTGCCAGCAGCTACAGGGAAAGGTACGAGCAGTACTTC. Its translation is CASSYRERYEQYF.

The J gene is TRBJ2-3, the V gene TRBV10-2; D remains unclear. Between the trimmed V and J ends, which lost 3 bases and 0 bases, there was a span of 7 bases. The length of the CDR3 is 14 residues. Germline V gene data show CDR1 as WSHSY and CDR2 as SAAADI. As DNA, the CDR3 is TGCGCCAGCAGTGATTATCGGAGCACAGATACGCAGTATTTT. It encodes CASSDYRSTDTQYF.

CDR3 DNA: TGTGCCAGCAGTCCCCGGGGCAGGGGGCCTGGAAACACCATATATTTT. Amino acid sequence: CASSPRGRGPGNTIYF. The V gene is TRBV28, the J gene TRBJ1-3; TRBD1 agrees at 8 bases. Germline V gene data show CDR1 as MDHEN and CDR2 as SYDVKM. This CDR3 spans 16 amino acids. The V and J ends lost 5 bases and 2 bases, in that order; junction bases with no gene match: 8.

CDR3 DNA: TGTGCCACCAGCAGAGCCAGGACGAGAGGAGATACGCAGTATTTT. This sequence encodes CATSRARTRGDTQYF. The chain is built from TRBV15 and TRBJ2-3; D unresolved. The CDR3 spans 15 residues. The V gene's germline CDR1 is LNHNV and CDR2 YYDKDF (reference sequence). V shed 1 base and J shed 5 bases, with 13 bases lying between them.